This T cell receptor (beta chain) came from a study of T cell responses to AZD1222 COVID-19 vaccine. The protocol was immunoSEQ multiplex PCR, while the TCRdb copy is restricted to in-frame clones and leaves out a portion. The top ten hold about 1.2% of the sample, which has approximately 100,000 clones, roughly nine tenths seen once. The germline V gene has CDR1 SGHTA and CDR2 FQGTGA. Trimming removed 3 bases at V and 5 bases at J, with 13 bases between. The CDR3 has 14 residues. Findings of the study overall: Repertoire sampling was restricted to post-peak T cell response timepoints. Reportedly, close to half of spike-specific TCRs are directed against unmutated variant regions. It should be noted that donors were predominantly white British and more often female, and clonal diversity was possibly underestimated.

In the case of this clone: What it binds is unknown.

This receptor was obtained from an adult in good health. This specimen was peripheral blood, taken on day 0 of AZD1222 vaccination. V and J are TRBV7-3 and TRBJ1-1; no clear D. The CDR3 reads CASSLSPERTEAFF. The CDR3 DNA reads TGTGCCAGCAGCTTGAGCCCGGAGAGGACTGAAGCTTTCTTT.